The entry below gives a single TCR beta chain sequence along with its context. The antigen remains unidentified. This entry belongs to a study of CXCR3-negative and CXCR3-positive naive CD8 T cells. The study, taken as a whole, reports: TRBV-TRBJ usage was similar across naive CXCR3 subsets but distinct in memory cells. For CXCR3-positive naive cells, TRB CDR3s were more hydrophobic than those of CXCR3-negative naive cells.

Preparation of TRB cDNA libraries relied on 5' RACE carrying UMI labels. After re-calling the 5' RACE reads, TCRdb lists one entry per CDR3 protein, DNA absent. The listing records around 120,000 distinct CDR3 sequences. Germline CDR1 SGHRS, CDR2 YFSETQ. The CDR3 totals 14 residues. This TCR was recovered from a human donor in good health. Some clones in this sample may be carry-over from other donors' samples. Sequencing was done on a sample of naive CXCR3+ CD8+ T cells from blood. Subset given: CD45RO-CCR7+CD27+CD95- naive CD8+ T cells expressing CXCR3 (TNR3+). The chain uses TRBV5-1 and TRBJ2-7. CDR3 sequence: CASSFLRQLYEQYF.